These 27 T cell receptor beta chains came from one sample sequenced in a study of blood T cell repertoires in COVID-19. Profiling relied on immunoSEQ multiplex PCR, and the TCRdb table lists in-frame clones only, not all of them. The profile shows roughly 70,000 clones, 70% to 90% of them singletons. Source material: peripheral blood. All receptors derive from a man between 65 and 85 years old with active COVID-19.

CDR3 DNA sequence: TGTGCCAGCAGCTTAGTTCGAGGCAACTATGGCTACACCTTC. Translation gives CASSLVRGNYGYTF. The chain has TRBV7-2 and TRBJ1-2; D is ambiguous. Trimming took 1 base from V and 2 from J, leaving 8 bases between them. The germline V gene encodes CDR1 SGHTA and CDR2 FQGNSA. CDR3 length: 14 residues.

CDR3: CASSLGLRDFSYEQYF. The CDR3 DNA sequence: TGTGCCAGCAGCTTAGGGTTGCGGGACTTCTCCTACGAGCAGTACTTC. V and J are TRBV7-2 and TRBJ2-7; D might be TRBD2 (6 bases). Looked up from germline, CDR1 is SGHTA and CDR2 is FQGNSA. Trimming took off 1 base at V and 0 bases at J, with 13 bases between the two ends. CDR3 size: 16 residues.

This clone has just one count. This sequence joins TRBV7-2 and TRBJ2-3, with D tentatively TRBD1 (5 bases). V dropped 2 bases and J dropped 6 bases, with 15 bases sitting between them. Germline CDR1 and CDR2: SGHTA and FQGNSA. The CDR3 runs 15 residues. CDR3: CASSLMGQGADTQYF. For the CDR3, the DNA is TGTGCCAGCAGCTTAATGGGGCAGGGTGCCGATACGCAGTATTTT.

The chain has TRBV29-1 and TRBJ2-7; possibly TRBD1 for D (6 bases). This CDR3 is 13 amino acids long. With 7 bases removed from V and 12 bases from J, the gap between germline ends came to 25 bases. Germline values: CDR1 SQVTM, CDR2 ANQGSEA. The CDR3 reads CSARGPEERGRYF. The CDR3 DNA reads TGCAGCGCCAGGGGCCCCGAGGAGAGGGGGAGGTACTTC.

The chain is built from TRBV5-6 and TRBJ2-1; 8 bases agree with TRBD1. V was clipped by 4 bases and J by 1 base; unmatched bases: 1. The CDR3 has 14 amino acids. Germline CDR1 is SGHDT and CDR2 is YYEEEE. The CDR3 loop reads CASSHRGSYNEQFF. DNA of the CDR3: TGTGCCAGCAGCCACAGGGGGTCCTACAATGAGCAGTTCTTC.

The chain combines TRBV11-2 with TRBJ2-7, with D tentatively TRBD1 (7 bases). Per germline, CDR1 SGHAT and CDR2 FQNNGV. This CDR3 comprises 15 residues. Trimming stripped 2 bases from V and 0 bases from J, with 11 bases between. CDR3 coding DNA: TGTGCCAGCAGCTTACGGCGGGACAGCTCCTACGAGCAGTACTTC. Translation: CASSLRRDSSYEQYF.

The rearrangement uses TRBV5-4 and TRBJ2-7, with 8 bases aligning to TRBD2. Losses at the gene ends were 4 bases for V and 1 base for J; bases not matched to a gene: 10. This CDR3 is 16 amino acids long. The V gene's germline CDR1 is SGHNT and CDR2 YYREEE (reference sequence). CDR3 in amino acids: CASSTAGTRGSYEQYF. CDR3 DNA sequence: TGTGCCAGCAGCACTGCCGGGACTAGAGGGTCCTACGAGCAGTACTTC.

On this clone itself: One end of the junction does not line up with germline, which may come from a read error. The chain joins TRBV9 to TRBJ1-1; D is possibly TRBD1 (5 bases). The CDR3 covers 15 residues. CDR1 is SGDLS, CDR2 YYNGEE, per germline. This CDR3 reads CASCVAGEGRAGAFF. DNA for the CDR3: TGTGCCAGCTGCGTAGCTGGGGAGGGGAGGGCTGGGGCTTTCTTT.

Concerning this clone itself: Its ends do not fully match the called genes, so a read error is possible. The chain has TRBV24-1 and TRBJ2-1; 7 bases match TRBD1. Germline V gene sequence: CDR1 KGHDR, CDR2 SFDVKD. The CDR3 is 12 amino acids. This CDR3 reads CATSDPTGAPVF. The CDR3 region has the DNA TGTGCCACCAGTGATCCTACAGGGGCCCCGGTCTTC.

The chain combines TRBV18 with TRBJ1-6; TRBD1 matches 9 bases. The CDR3 length is 16 residues. Germline CDR1 KGHSH, CDR2 LQKENI. With V trimmed by 3 bases and J by 9 bases, 9 bases remained unmatched. The CDR3 loop is CASSPTTGGRSSPLHF. The CDR3 nucleotides read TGTGCCAGCTCACCCACGACAGGGGGAAGAAGTTCACCCCTCCACTTT.

V is TRBV5-4 and J is TRBJ2-1, with 7 bases lining up with TRBD2. This CDR3 has 15 residues. After removal of 4 bases from V and 9 bases from J, the junction contained 13 bases not matched to a gene. CDR1 is SGHNT, CDR2 YYREEE, per germline (reference sequence). The DNA of the CDR3 is TGTGCCAGCAGCCCCCTCCGGGCGGGAGAAGCTGAGCAGTTCTTC. As protein: CASSPLRAGEAEQFF.

This rearrangement joins TRBV3-1 (or the pseudogene TRBV3-2) to TRBJ1-2; D uncertain. Germline V gene lookup returns CDR1 LGHDT and CDR2 YNNKEL (reference sequence). This CDR3 is 15 amino acids long. V was clipped by 5 bases and J by 3 bases, with 16 bases between them. The DNA of the CDR3 is TGTGCCAGCAGCGAAAGCGGGAAGGCGGACTATGGCTACACCTTC. Its translation: CASSESGKADYGYTF.

This sequence joins TRBV19 and TRBJ1-4, with 8 nucleotides matching TRBD1. The ends lost 4 bases at V and 4 bases at J; junction bases unmatched: 11. CDR1 is LNHDA, CDR2 SQIVND, per germline (reference sequence). CDR3 size: 17 residues. The CDR3 region is CASSRNSQGAVNEKLFF. The CDR3 DNA reads as TGTGCCAGTAGTAGGAACAGTCAGGGGGCGGTTAATGAAAAACTGTTTTTT.

The chain recombines TRBV11-2 with TRBJ2-5; 7 nucleotides match TRBD2. The CDR3 extends over 15 amino acids. Germline V gene lookup returns CDR1 SGHAT and CDR2 FQNNGV. V lost 7 bases to trimming and J lost 9 bases; unmatched junction nucleotides: 17. DNA of the CDR3: TGTGCCAGCACCCCGTTAGGGACTAACCCCGGGGCCCAGTACTTC. Its translation: CASTPLGTNPGAQYF.

The rearrangement joins TRBV4-2 to TRBJ1-2, with 7 bases lining up with TRBD1. CDR3 length: 13 residues. V lost 5 bases and J lost 8; bases outside the gene matches: 8. The V gene's germline CDR1 is LGHNA and CDR2 YNFKEQ. The CDR3 here is CASSWEGGWGYTF. CDR3 nucleotides: TGTGCCAGCAGCTGGGAAGGGGGCTGGGGCTACACCTTC.

There are a few counts of this clone. J is TRBJ2-7 and V is TRBV2, with D perhaps matching TRBD1 (5 bases). The CDR3 length is 15 residues. The V end lost 3 bases, the J end lost 0 bases, and 12 bases lay between the germline ends. The germline V gene encodes CDR1 SNHLY and CDR2 FYNNEI. The DNA of the CDR3 is TGTGCCAGCAGTGAGGGGCAGGCCTACTCCTACGAGCAGTACTTC. Its protein is CASSEGQAYSYEQYF.

The chain combines TRBV11-3 with TRBJ2-7; 8 bases align to TRBD1. V dropped 5 bases and J dropped 3; count of bases not matched to a gene: 9. The CDR3 has 15 residues. The V gene's germline CDR1 is SGHNT and CDR2 YENEEA. The CDR3 is CASSPGAGGGYEQYF. In nucleotides, the CDR3 is TGTGCCAGCAGCCCGGGGGCAGGGGGCGGCTACGAGCAGTACTTC.

This clone was picked up one time. This chain uses TRBV28 with TRBJ2-7, with 11 nucleotides matching TRBD2. Trimming removed 5 bases from V and 1 base from J; junction bases left unmatched: 4. Germline CDR1 MDHEN, CDR2 SYDVKM. This CDR3 region has 15 residues. CDR3 sequence reads: CASSLTSGSSYEQYF. CDR3 DNA sequence: TGTGCCAGCAGTCTTACTAGCGGGAGTTCCTACGAGCAGTACTTC.

A single count supports this clone. This chain uses TRBV6-6 with TRBJ1-1; D is possibly TRBD1 (6 bases). The V and J ends lost 5 bases and 7 bases respectively, with 17 bases between them. CDR3 size: 14 residues. Germline lookup yields CDR1 MNHNY and CDR2 SVGAGI (reference sequence). CDR3 bases: TGTGCCAGCAGTCGCCCGGGGGGCGGGGGTGAAGCTTTCTTT. This translates into CASSRPGGGGEAFF.

This chain connects TRBV9 to TRBJ2-5; 11 bases match TRBD2. The germline gives CDR1 SGDLS, CDR2 YYNGEE. The CDR3 is made up of 18 amino acids. J gave up 2 bases and V 3 bases, and 12 bases lay outside the gene matches. The CDR3 is CASSAGLAGGGRQETQYF. DNA of the CDR3: TGTGCCAGCAGCGCGGGGCTAGCGGGAGGAGGGAGGCAAGAGACCCAGTACTTC.

The rearrangement joins TRBV6-2 or TRBV6-3 to TRBJ2-3; the D gene is possibly TRBD1 (5 bases). The ends were cut back, 0 bases at V and 1 base at J, with 8 bases in the middle. Germline assignment: CDR1 MNHEY and CDR2 SVGEGT. The CDR3 is 15 amino acids. CDR3 in amino acids: CASSYSGQRTDTQYF. The CDR3 DNA is TGTGCCAGCAGTTACTCGGGGCAGCGCACAGATACGCAGTATTTT.

The chain combines TRBV28 with TRBJ1-4; D is ambiguous. This CDR3 comprises 14 residues. V was trimmed by 0 bases and J by 5 bases, leaving 7 bases between them. Germline CDR1 is MDHEN and CDR2 is SYDVKM. CDR3 coding DNA: TGTGCCAGCAGTTTATGGGCAGAAAATGAAAAACTGTTTTTT. It yields the protein CASSLWAENEKLFF.

This chain joins TRBV7-2 and TRBJ2-1; TRBD2 aligns across 13 bases. This CDR3 is 19 amino acids long. V was clipped by 5 bases and J by 0 bases; unmatched bases: 10. Germline V CDR1 and CDR2: SGHTA, FQGNSA. This CDR3 reads CASSPRTSGSPSSYNEQFF. The CDR3 nucleotides are TGTGCCAGCAGCCCCCGGACTAGCGGGAGCCCCAGCTCCTACAATGAGCAGTTCTTC.

This rearrangement joins TRBV5-1 to TRBJ1-2; TRBD1 aligns across 7 bases. V shed 3 bases, J shed 3 bases, and the junction held 5 bases outside the gene matches. There are 14 residues in the CDR3. Germline CDR1 and CDR2: SGHRS and YFSETQ. Written as DNA, the CDR3 is TGCGCCAGCAGCTCGGGGACAGCAGACTATGGCTACACCTTC. This gives the protein CASSSGTADYGYTF. Based on the CDR3 plus reference TRBV5-1 and TRBJ1-2, the full variable domain is KAGVTQTPRYLIKTRGQQVTLSCSPISGHRSVSWYQQTPGQGLQFLFEYFSETQRNKGNFPGRFSGRQFSNSRSEMNVSTLELGDSALYLCASSSGTADYGYTFGSGTRLTVV.

The chain has TRBV3-1 (or the pseudogene TRBV3-2) and TRBJ1-3; 7 nucleotides line up with TRBD1. Trimming removed 4 bases from V and 0 bases from J; junction bases left unmatched: 3. CDR1 is LGHDT, CDR2 YNNKEL, per germline (reference sequence). The CDR3 spans 15 residues. The CDR3, as DNA: TGTGCCAGCAGCCGGACAGGAGGCTCTGGAAACACCATATATTTT. This encodes CASSRTGGSGNTIYF.

The chain employs TRBV7-3 and TRBJ2-7; 13 bases are shared with TRBD2. Losses at the gene ends were 2 bases for V and 6 bases for J; bases not matched to a gene: 10. Per germline, CDR1 SGHTA and CDR2 FQGTGA. The CDR3 is 17 amino acids. In DNA form, the CDR3 reads TGTGCCAGCAGCTTATCCCGCGGACTAGCGGGAGTTAGCGAGCAGTACTTC. It specifies CASSLSRGLAGVSEQYF.

The chain couples TRBV6-5 to TRBJ2-1; 7 bases agree with TRBD2. The CDR3 totals 13 residues. The J segment lost 5 bases and the V segment lost 6 bases, leaving 4 bases of the junction unmatched. CDR1 and CDR2 from the germline V gene are MNHEY and SVGAGI. The CDR3 is CASSPRGDNEQFF. In DNA, the CDR3 is TGTGCCAGCAGCCCCCGGGGGGACAATGAGCAGTTCTTC.